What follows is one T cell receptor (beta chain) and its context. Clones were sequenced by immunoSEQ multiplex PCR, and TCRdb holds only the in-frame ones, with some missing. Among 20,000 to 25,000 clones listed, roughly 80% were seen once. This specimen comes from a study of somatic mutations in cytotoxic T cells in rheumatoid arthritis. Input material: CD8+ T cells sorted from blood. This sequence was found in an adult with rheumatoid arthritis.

This chain's CDR3 is CASSLGGEEMNTEAFF. The CDR3, as DNA: TGTGCCAGCAGCTTGGGAGGGGAGGAAATGAACACTGAAGCTTTCTTT. The chain joins TRBV5-5 to TRBJ1-1; D perhaps matches TRBD1 (5 bases). With 0 bases removed from V and 0 bases from J, the gap between germline ends came to 12 bases. The germline V gene encodes CDR1 SGHKS and CDR2 YYEKEE (reference sequence). The CDR3 consists of 16 residues.